This T cell receptor (beta chain) derives from a study of technical replicates of blood from several donors. CDR1 is ENHRY, CDR2 SYGVKD, per germline. With 2 bases clipped from V and 1 base from J, the junction kept 5 bases outside the gene matches. The CDR3 totals 16 residues. The table came from immunoSEQ multiplex PCR; TCRdb's copy has only in-frame clones and leaves some out. The table records 65,000 to 95,000 clones, approximately 86% of them present only once. The specimen was PBMCs. The rearrangement links TRBV10-3 to TRBJ2-1; the match to TRBD2 covers 7 bases. The sequence was obtained from a human donor in good health. Some clones in this sample may be carry-over from other donors' samples. CDR3 in DNA: TGTGCCATCAGTGAGGATAGCGGGTTTTCCTACAATGAGCAGTTCTTC. Translation: CAISEDSGFSYNEQFF.